What follows is one T cell receptor (beta chain) and its context. This clone came up once. Its antigen is still unknown. No clone much larger than this one lies a single base away; base qualities are absent. The sample belongs to a study of T cell responses to AZD1222 COVID-19 vaccine (dated by TCRdb to about 2021). With respect to the entire study: TCR sequencing covered over 230 trial participants: about 210 given two doses of AZD1222 and about 26 given two doses of MenACWY control vaccine. Trial participants were enrolled by age into 18-55, 56-69 and 70-plus year subgroups, with approximately 150, 28 and 58 TCR-sequenced participants respectively.

Ends trimmed: V by 4 bases, J by 2 bases; bases unmatched to a gene: 8. The CDR3 runs 17 residues from the cysteine to the phenylalanine. Only the CDR3 DNA stays, 51 bases, in frame from base 1. Looking up the germline V gene yields CDR1 SGHRS and CDR2 YFSETQ. The time point label here, explained by the study, means: baseline before first vaccination. Explained via the paper, the treatment or condition label denotes: meningococcal conjugate vaccine given as trial control. Vaccinee samples were obtained from the UK trials COV001 and COV002, which included a single-blind randomized controlled phase 2/3 trial of AZD1222 (ChAdOx1 nCoV-19) in healthy adults. For TCRbeta chain sequencing, PBMC samples were collected from trial participants at day 0 and at day 28 after the second dose. The CDR3 regions of human TCRbeta chains were analyzed by immunosequencing. The published analysis was carried out like this. TCRs in the repertoires were matched against a reference library of SARS-CoV-2-specific TCRs that had been generated with the MIRA antigen-specificity platform. Breadth was defined as the fraction of unique TCRs that were SARS-CoV-2-associated. Depth was defined as the fraction of total T cells that were SARS-CoV-2-associated. Using the MIRA data, each spike-specific TCR was mapped to the spike region that the TCR reacts to and placed in a CD4 or CD8 class. Log10-transformed breadth and depth values were compared by one-way ANOVA with Sidak's multiple comparisons tests. Held by TCRdb, this immuneACCESS table contains in-frame sequences only and omits some clones. Under half of the omission traces to an unresolved V gene where checked; the cause of the rest is unknown. D and trimming were read from the DNA, whereas the V and J calls and clone size are those reported in that table. For this sample the table gives 100,000 to 110,000 clones, of which about 87% were detected only once. The ten largest account for 4% to 5% of the sample.

Broader findings and caveats from the paper: Nearly half of unique spike-specific TCRs reportedly recognized epitopes outside regions mutated in the B.1.351 and B.1.1.7 variants. The 56-69-year group was small, and its depth increase did not reach significance, likely because of low power. Most participants were white British and females outnumbered males, and the authors suggested that clonal diversity may have been underestimated. After two AZD1222 doses, spike-specific TCR breadth and depth were significantly higher than at day 0 and than in MenACWY recipients. Conclusions about previously exposed vaccinees are limited because only five or six AZD1222 recipients were SARS-CoV-2 seropositive at baseline. CD4 TCRs associated with the vaccine covered the entire spike protein, and the dominant responses were in regions 160-218 and 743-854. Because no samples from the day 14 peak response were available, repertoires could be characterized only after the peak T cell response.

This receptor was taken from an adult in good health. Source: peripheral blood, taken on day 0 of MenACWY control vaccination. The sequence links TRBV5-1 to TRBJ2-3, and TRBD2 aligns with 12 junction nucleotides. The DNA is TGCGCCAGCAGCAGCTTACTAGCGGGGGGTACCACAGATACGCAGTATTTT. The resulting protein is CASSSLLAGGTTDTQYF.